This is a list of T cell receptor beta chains from one sample in a study of cytomegalovirus exposure and HLA in healthy donors. Generated by immunoSEQ multiplex PCR, the TCRdb table keeps only in-frame clones and is missing some. The sample features some 150,000 clones, with less than 3.5% in its top ten. What was sequenced was PBMCs. These receptors came from a man in his forties in good health and CMV-seronegative. Both conserved end residues are part of each CDR3. Each record gives: clone size, J gene, V gene, D gene, CDR3 protein, CDR3 DNA. The D gene is left open where the match is weak. A row's size may be missing; if present it is once, few, many or a size class.

. | TRBJ1-4 | TRBV29-1 | TRBD1 | CSVRQGYEKLFF | TGCAGCGTCAGACAGGGCTACGAAAAACTGTTTTTT
. | TRBJ2-3 | TRBV6-5 | . | CASRTGNTQYF | TGTGCCAGCAGAACAGGGAATACGCAGTATTTT
. | TRBJ1-3 | TRBV5-5 | . | CASSLGPGISGNTIYF | TGTGCCAGCAGCTTGGGCCCGGGGATCTCTGGAAACACCATATATTTT
. | TRBJ1-4 | TRBV27 | TRBD1 | CASRGDRGKGGTNEKLFF | TGTGCCAGCAGGGGGGACAGGGGCAAGGGAGGAACTAATGAAAAACTGTTTTTT
. | TRBJ1-2 | TRBV10-3 | . | CAISESMEGYTF | TGTGCCATCAGTGAGTCGATGGAGGGCTACACCTTC
. | TRBJ1-1 | TRBV6-5 | TRBD1 | CASSTGTGYGEAFF | TGTGCCAGCAGCACCGGGACAGGGTACGGGGAAGCTTTCTTT
. | TRBJ2-7 | TRBV2 | . | CATKGDTTTYEQYF | TGTGCCACCAAGGGGGACACAACTACCTACGAGCAGTACTTC
. | TRBJ1-1 | TRBV5-6 | . | CASSPGIMNTEAFF | TGTGCCAGCAGCCCAGGGATCATGAACACTGAAGCTTTCTTT
. | TRBJ1-4 | TRBV4-2 | TRBD1 | CASSKQTGGNEKLFF | TGTGCCAGCAGCAAACAGACAGGGGGGAATGAAAAACTGTTTTTT
. | TRBJ2-7 | TRBV14 | . | CASSQVGLGLREQYF | TGTGCCAGCAGCCAAGTTGGATTGGGACTGCGGGAGCAGTACTTC
. | TRBJ2-1 | TRBV7-2 | . | CASSLVGSPPQEQFF | TGTGCCAGCAGCTTAGTGGGGAGCCCCCCCCAAGAGCAGTTCTTC
. | TRBJ2-2 | TRBV25-1 | . | CASRTGIPTGELFF | TGTGCCAGCAGAACCGGGATACCCACCGGGGAGCTGTTTTTT
. | TRBJ2-6 | TRBV15 | . | CATSSFRTDSPSGANVLTF | TGTGCCACCAGCTCTTTTCGGACAGACTCTCCCTCTGGGGCCAACGTCCTGACTTTC
. | TRBJ2-5 | TRBV5-1 | . | CASRSNQPGSGETQYF | TGCGCCAGCAGGTCAAACCAACCCGGGTCTGGGGAGACCCAGTACTTC
. | TRBJ2-5 | TRBV7-8 | TRBD1 | CASSPMGQGGETQYF | TGTGCCAGCAGCCCTATGGGACAGGGGGGGGAGACCCAGTACTTC
. | TRBJ2-5 | TRBV19 | TRBD2 | CASSMISGEETQYF | TGTGCCAGTAGTATGATTAGCGGGGAAGAGACCCAGTACTTC
. | TRBJ1-1 | TRBV2 | . | CASSEQEGLTEAFF | TGTGCCAGCTCGGAACAGGAAGGCTTGACTGAAGCTTTCTTT
medium-sized | TRBJ1-1 | TRBV2 | TRBD1 | CASSVRTGGCFF | TGTGCCAGCAGTGTCAGGACAGGGGGTTGTTTCTTT
. | TRBJ2-7 | TRBV27 | TRBD2 | CASSLLAGGSPYEQYF | TGTGCCAGCAGTTTACTAGCGGGGGGATCACCCTACGAGCAGTACTTC
. | TRBJ1-2 | TRBV7-2 | . | CASSFRGTLTYGYTF | TGTGCCAGCAGCTTTAGGGGAACCCTTACCTATGGCTACACCTTC
. | TRBJ2-7 | TRBV7-3 | TRBD1 | CASSLKGQGASEQYF | TGTGCCAGCAGCTTAAAGGGACAGGGGGCAAGCGAGCAGTACTTC
. | TRBJ1-4 | TRBV7-2 | . | CASSLSVGMGNEKLFF | TGTGCCAGCAGCTTATCAGTCGGGATGGGTAATGAAAAACTGTTTTTT
. | TRBJ1-5 | TRBV28 | TRBD1 | CASSFRTGGIQPQHF | TGTGCCAGCAGTTTTAGGACAGGGGGTATTCAGCCCCAGCATTTT
. | TRBJ2-2 | TRBV29-1 | TRBD1 | CSVERGQGYTGELFF | TGCAGCGTTGAACGAGGACAGGGATACACCGGGGAGCTGTTTTTT
. | TRBJ2-3 | TRBV5-6 | . | CASSSGSTDTQYF | TGTGCCAGCTCAAGCGGGAGCACAGATACGCAGTATTTT
. | TRBJ1-2 | TRBV6-5 | . | CASSYSPEGNYGYTF | TGTGCTAGCAGTTACTCCCCCGAGGGCAACTATGGCTACACCTTC
. | TRBJ2-1 | TRBV11-2 | TRBD1 | CASIHRDRGNEQFF | TGTGCCAGCATCCACCGGGACAGGGGGAATGAGCAGTTCTTC
. | TRBJ2-7 | TRBV7-9 | . | CASSRTGSSYEQYF | TGTGCCAGCAGCCGGACGGGGAGCTCCTACGAGCAGTACTTC
. | TRBJ2-7 | TRBV9 | . | CASSLGSGAYEQYF | TGTGCCAGCAGCCTAGGGAGCGGAGCCTACGAGCAGTACTTC
. | TRBJ2-3 | TRBV28 | TRBD2 | CASGYALAGGQDTQYF | TGTGCCAGCGGTTATGCTCTAGCGGGGGGGCAAGATACGCAGTATTTT
. | TRBJ2-1 | TRBV5-6 | TRBD2 | CASSPGATSGYSYNEQFF | TGTGCCAGCAGCCCGGGGGCGACTAGCGGATACTCCTACAATGAGCAGTTCTTC
. | TRBJ2-5 | TRBV6-5 | . | CASSYSATVGETQYF | TGTGCCAGCAGTTACTCCGCGACAGTGGGAGAGACCCAGTACTTC
. | TRBJ1-2 | TRBV29-1 | . | CTSVSPPTDAYGYTF | TGCACAAGCGTTTCCCCCCCGACAGACGCCTATGGCTACACCTTC
. | TRBJ1-2 | TRBV28 | . | CASSLLGTTGYGYTF | TGTGCCAGCAGTTTACTCGGCACTACCGGCTATGGCTACACCTTC
. | TRBJ2-6 | TRBV5-8 | . | CASSFEQGGPGANVLTF | TGTGCCAGCAGCTTCGAACAGGGGGGGCCTGGGGCCAACGTCCTGACTTTC
. | TRBJ1-5 | TRBV7-6 | . | CASSLTGNSNQPQHF | TGTGCCAGCAGCTTAACAGGAAATAGCAATCAGCCCCAGCATTTT
. | TRBJ2-4 | TRBV7-2 | . | CASSLDRRGKAKNIQYF | TGTGCCAGCAGCTTAGACCGCAGGGGAAAAGCCAAAAACATTCAGTACTTC
. | TRBJ1-4 | TRBV9 | . | CASSPRQGQGEKLFF | TGTGCCAGCAGCCCCCGCCAGGGACAAGGAGAAAAACTGTTTTTT
. | TRBJ1-2 | TRBV7-2 | . | CASSLERTNYGYTF | TGTGCCAGCAGCTTAGAGCGTACCAACTATGGCTACACCTTC
. | TRBJ2-3 | TRBV5-1 | TRBD2 | CASSHSSGAGDTQYF | TGCGCCAGCAGCCATTCTAGCGGGGCGGGAGATACGCAGTATTTT
. | TRBJ2-2 | TRBV4-2 | TRBD2 | CASSQDPGLAGLTGELFF | TGTGCCAGCAGCCAAGATCCGGGGCTAGCGGGGCTCACCGGGGAGCTGTTTTTT